This T cell receptor (beta chain) was recorded in a study of T cell changes during pregnancy in multiple sclerosis. Here immunoSEQ multiplex PCR was the method, and the copy in TCRdb shows in-frame clones only, minus some. The sample carries 90,000 or so clones, around 90% recorded once. CDR1 SEHNR and CDR2 FQNEAQ come from the germline V gene (reference sequence). The V end lost 1 base, the J end lost 1 base, and 10 bases lay between the germline ends. The CDR3 consists of 15 residues. Sequenced material: peripheral blood, taken in the first trimester of pregnancy. This rearrangement joins TRBV7-9 to TRBJ1-1, with D possibly matching TRBD1 (6 bases). The sequence derives from a female donor with multiple sclerosis, enrolled in a pregnancy study. The CDR3 bases are TGTGCCAGCAGCTTAGTTGTCAGGGGGAACACTGAAGCTTTCTTT. It translates to CASSLVVRGNTEAFF.